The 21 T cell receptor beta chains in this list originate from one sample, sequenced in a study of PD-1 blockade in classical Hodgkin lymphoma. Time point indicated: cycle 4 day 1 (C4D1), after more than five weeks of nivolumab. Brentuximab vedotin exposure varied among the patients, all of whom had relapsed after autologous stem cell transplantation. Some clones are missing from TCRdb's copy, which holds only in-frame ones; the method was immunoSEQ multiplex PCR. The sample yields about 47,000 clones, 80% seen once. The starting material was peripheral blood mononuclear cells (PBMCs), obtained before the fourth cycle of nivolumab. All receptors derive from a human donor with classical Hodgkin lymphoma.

DNA of the CDR3: TGTGCCAGCAGCGGGCGGGACGCATTCTACGAGCAGTACTTC. Protein product: CASSGRDAFYEQYF. The chain uses TRBV21-1 and TRBJ2-7; TRBD2, as called in the table, went unchecked against the DNA. TRBV21-1 is recorded as a pseudogene. This CDR3 contains 14 residues.

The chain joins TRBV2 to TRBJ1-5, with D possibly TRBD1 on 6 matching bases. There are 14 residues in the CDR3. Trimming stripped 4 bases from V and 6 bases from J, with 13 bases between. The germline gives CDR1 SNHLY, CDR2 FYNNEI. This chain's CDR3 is CASSGGGLVQPQHF. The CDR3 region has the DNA TGTGCCAGCAGTGGAGGGGGGCTGGTTCAGCCCCAGCATTTT.

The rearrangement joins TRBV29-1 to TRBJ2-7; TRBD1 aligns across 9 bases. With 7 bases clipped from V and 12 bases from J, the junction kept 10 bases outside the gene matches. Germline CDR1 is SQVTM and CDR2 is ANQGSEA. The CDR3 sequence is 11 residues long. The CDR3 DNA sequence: TGCAGCGCCCGGGACAGGGAGGTTCCGTACTTC. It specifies CSARDREVPYF.

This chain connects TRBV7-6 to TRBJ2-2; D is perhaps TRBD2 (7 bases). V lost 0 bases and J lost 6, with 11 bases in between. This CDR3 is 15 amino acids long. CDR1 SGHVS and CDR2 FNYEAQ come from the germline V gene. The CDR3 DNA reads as TGTGCCAGCAGCTTAGCGAGGGGGGGTCCCGGGGAGCTGTTTTTT. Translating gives CASSLARGGPGELFF.

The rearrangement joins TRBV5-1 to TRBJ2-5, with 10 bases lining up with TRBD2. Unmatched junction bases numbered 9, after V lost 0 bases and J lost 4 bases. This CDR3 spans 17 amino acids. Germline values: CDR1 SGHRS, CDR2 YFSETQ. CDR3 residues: CASSLGTSGRGGETQYF. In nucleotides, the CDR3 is TGCGCCAGCAGCTTGGGGACTAGCGGCCGGGGCGGAGAGACCCAGTACTTC.

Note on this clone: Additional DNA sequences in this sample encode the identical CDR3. The CDR3 spells CASSLSQRTEAFF. The CDR3 nucleotides read TGTGCCAGCAGCTTATCACAACGGACTGAAGCTTTCTTT. The chain employs TRBV7-6 and TRBJ1-1; D not resolved. The ends were cut back, 2 bases at V and 5 bases at J, with 9 bases in the middle. The CDR3 consists of 13 residues. Germline values: CDR1 SGHVS, CDR2 FNYEAQ.

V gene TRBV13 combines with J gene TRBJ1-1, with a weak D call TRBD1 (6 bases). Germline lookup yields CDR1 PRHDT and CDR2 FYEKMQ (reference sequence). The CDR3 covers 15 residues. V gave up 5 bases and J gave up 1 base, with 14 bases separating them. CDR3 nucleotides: TGTGCCAGCAGCCTTAGGGGGGCGCCGAACACTGAAGCTTTCTTT. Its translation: CASSLRGAPNTEAFF.

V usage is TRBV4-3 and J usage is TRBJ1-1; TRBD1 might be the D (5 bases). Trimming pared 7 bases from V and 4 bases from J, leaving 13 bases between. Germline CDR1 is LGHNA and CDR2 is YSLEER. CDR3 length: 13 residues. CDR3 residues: CASNLDTITEAFF. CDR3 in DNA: TGCGCCAGCAACCTGGACACAATCACTGAAGCTTTCTTT.

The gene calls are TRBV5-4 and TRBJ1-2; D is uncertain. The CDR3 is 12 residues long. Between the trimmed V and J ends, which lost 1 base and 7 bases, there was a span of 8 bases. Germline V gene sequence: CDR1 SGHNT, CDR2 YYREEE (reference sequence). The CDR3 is CASSLLGSGYTF. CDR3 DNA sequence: TGTGCCAGCAGCTTGTTGGGATCTGGCTACACCTTC.

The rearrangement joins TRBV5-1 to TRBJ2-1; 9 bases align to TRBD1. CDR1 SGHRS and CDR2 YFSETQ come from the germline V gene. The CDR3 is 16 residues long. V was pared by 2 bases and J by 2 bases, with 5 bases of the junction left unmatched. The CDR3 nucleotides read TGCGCCAGCAGCTTACAACAGGGGGCTACCTACAATGAGCAGTTCTTC. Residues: CASSLQQGATYNEQFF.

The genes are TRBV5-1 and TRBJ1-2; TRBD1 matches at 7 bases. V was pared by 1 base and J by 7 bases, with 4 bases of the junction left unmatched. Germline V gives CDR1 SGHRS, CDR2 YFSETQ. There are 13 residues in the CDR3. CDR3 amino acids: CASSLQGGSGYTF. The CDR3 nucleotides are TGCGCCAGCAGCTTGCAGGGGGGCAGTGGCTACACCTTC.

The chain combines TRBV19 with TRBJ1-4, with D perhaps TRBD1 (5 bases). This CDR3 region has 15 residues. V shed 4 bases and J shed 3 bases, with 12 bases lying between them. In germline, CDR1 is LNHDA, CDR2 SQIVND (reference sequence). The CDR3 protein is CASSSRQRSNEKLFF. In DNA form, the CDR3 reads TGTGCCAGTAGTAGCAGACAGAGATCTAATGAAAAACTGTTTTTT.

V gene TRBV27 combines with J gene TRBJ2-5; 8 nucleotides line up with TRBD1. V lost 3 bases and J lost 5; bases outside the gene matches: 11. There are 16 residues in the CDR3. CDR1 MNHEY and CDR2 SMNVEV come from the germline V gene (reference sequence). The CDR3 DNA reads TGTGCCAGCAGTTTGATCGGGCAGGGGGCGATGGAGACCCAGTACTTC. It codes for CASSLIGQGAMETQYF.

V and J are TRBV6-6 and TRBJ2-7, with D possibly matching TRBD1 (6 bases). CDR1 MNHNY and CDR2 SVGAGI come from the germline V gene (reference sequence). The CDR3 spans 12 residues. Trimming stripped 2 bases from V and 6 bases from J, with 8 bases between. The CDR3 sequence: CASSYTGSEQYF. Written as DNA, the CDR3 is TGTGCCAGCAGTTACACAGGGAGCGAGCAGTACTTC.

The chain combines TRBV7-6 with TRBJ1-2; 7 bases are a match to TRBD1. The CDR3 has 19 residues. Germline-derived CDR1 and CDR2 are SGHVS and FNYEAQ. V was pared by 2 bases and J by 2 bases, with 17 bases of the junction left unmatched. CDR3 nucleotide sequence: TGTGCCAGCAGCTTATTACCCTCCGGTTTTGGGACAGACAACTATGGCTACACCTTC. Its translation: CASSLLPSGFGTDNYGYTF.

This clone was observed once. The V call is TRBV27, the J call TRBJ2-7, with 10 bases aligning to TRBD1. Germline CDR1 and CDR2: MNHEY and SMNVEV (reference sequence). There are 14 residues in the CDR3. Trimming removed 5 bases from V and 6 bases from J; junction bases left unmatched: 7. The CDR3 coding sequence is TGTGCCAGCAGTCAGACAGGGGGCTTGTCCGAGCAGTACTTC. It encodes CASSQTGGLSEQYF.

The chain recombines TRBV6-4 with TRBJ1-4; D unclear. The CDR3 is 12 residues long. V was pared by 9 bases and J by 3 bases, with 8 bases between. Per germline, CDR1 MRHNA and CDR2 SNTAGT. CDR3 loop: CARSPPNEKLFF. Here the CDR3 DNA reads TGTGCCAGATCCCCGCCTAATGAAAAACTGTTTTTT.

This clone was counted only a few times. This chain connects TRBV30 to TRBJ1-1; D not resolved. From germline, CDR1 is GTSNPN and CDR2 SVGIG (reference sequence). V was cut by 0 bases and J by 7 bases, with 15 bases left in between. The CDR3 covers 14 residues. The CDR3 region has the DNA TGTGCCTGGAGTGTCGGTCCCAATACGGGTGAAGCTTTCTTT. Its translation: CAWSVGPNTGEAFF.

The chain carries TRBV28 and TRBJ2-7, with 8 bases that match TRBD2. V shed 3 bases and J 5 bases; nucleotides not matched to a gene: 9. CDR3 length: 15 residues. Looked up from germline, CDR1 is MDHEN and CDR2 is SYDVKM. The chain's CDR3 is CASSFGGGQRDEQYF. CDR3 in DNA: TGTGCCAGCAGTTTCGGGGGGGGGCAGAGGGACGAGCAGTACTTC.

CDR3 sequence: CASSDSGTGDNQPQHF. The CDR3 DNA reads TGTGCCAGCAGTGACTCGGGGACAGGGGATAATCAGCCCCAGCATTTT. The chain recombines TRBV6-4 with TRBJ1-5; 10 nucleotides align to TRBD1. The CDR3 loop spans 16 amino acids. The germline CDR1 and CDR2 sequences are MRHNA and SNTAGT. J was trimmed by 4 bases and V by 0 bases; bases with no gene match: 3.

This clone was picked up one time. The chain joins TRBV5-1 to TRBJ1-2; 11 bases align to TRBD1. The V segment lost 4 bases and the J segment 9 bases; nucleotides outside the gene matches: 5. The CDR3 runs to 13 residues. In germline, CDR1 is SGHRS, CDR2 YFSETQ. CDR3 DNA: TGCGCCAGCAGCCGCGGACAGGGGGCGAGCTACACCTTC. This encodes CASSRGQGASYTF.